Following are 32 T cell receptor beta chains from one sample sequenced in a study of T cells in Graves' hyperthyroidism and ophthalmopathy. What was amplified from RNA transcripts were TCR beta CDR3 regions. The HTBI primer set served for first-round RT-PCR of the TCR CDR3. MiXCR, applied by TCRdb to the multiplex PCR reads, yields one record per CDR3 protein. The table includes about 350,000 distinct CDR3 sequences, approximately 15% detected once. The specimen sequenced was blood. The receptors stem from a woman younger than 45 with Graves' hyperthyroidism.

This clonotype was observed at least ten times. The rearrangement links TRBV13 to TRBJ2-1; D gene unclear. CDR3 length: 14 amino acids. Germline V gene data show CDR1 as PRHDT and CDR2 as FYEKMQ (reference sequence). V was clipped by 5 bases and J by 8 bases, with 16 bases between them. The CDR3 DNA reads TGTGCCAGCAGCCGCGTGGCCCGGAATGATGAGCAGTTCTTC. The encoded protein is CASSRVARNDEQFF.

The sample holds a few counts of this clonotype. The chain recombines TRBV28 with TRBJ2-5; D remains unclear. The CDR3 consists of 16 residues. The V end was cut by 5 bases, the J end by 5 bases, with 21 bases between. The germline V gene has CDR1 MDHEN and CDR2 SYDVKM. The CDR3 coding sequence is TGTGCCAGCAGTCCACTTCGCCCCGTCGGCTGGGAGACCCAGTACTTC. Its protein product is CASSPLRPVGWETQYF.

This clonotype was seen at least ten times. The chain is built from TRBV20-1 and TRBJ1-1; perhaps TRBD1 as D (6 bases). Germline V gives CDR1 DFQATT, CDR2 SNEGSKA (reference sequence). Trimming left V 5 bases short and J 3 bases short, with 10 bases between. CDR3 length equals 12 residues. CDR3 region: CSAYRVYTEAFF. The CDR3 DNA follows: TGCAGTGCTTACAGGGTATACACTGAAGCTTTCTTT.

At least ten counts were recorded for this clonotype. For the CDR3, the DNA is TGTGCCAGCAGCTTAGAGGGACAGGCGACAGATACGCAGTATTTT. Translation gives CASSLEGQATDTQYF. This chain links TRBV7-2 with TRBJ2-3; 8 nucleotides agree with TRBD1. The V and J ends lost 1 base and 3 bases, in that order; junction bases with no gene match: 3. This CDR3 is built from 15 residues. Germline CDR1 SGHTA, CDR2 FQGNSA.

This clonotype was seen a handful of times. V is TRBV6-1 and J is TRBJ1-6, with unresolved D. This CDR3 spans 13 amino acids. Deletions cut 7 bases from V and 10 bases from J, with 14 bases between. Germline CDR1 reads MNHNS; CDR2 reads SASEGT. CDR3 coding DNA: TGTGCCAGCACCCCTTTGGCGGGGTCACCCCTCCACTTT. It is translated as CASTPLAGSPLHF.

This clonotype was observed a handful of times. The V and J genes are TRBV19 and TRBJ2-2, with 7 positions matching TRBD2. The trim removed 4 bases at V and 4 bases at J, leaving 6 bases unmatched. CDR3 length: 15 amino acids. The V gene's germline CDR1 is LNHDA and CDR2 SQIVND (reference sequence). The CDR3 reads CASSTRTSSTGELFF. The CDR3 DNA reads as TGTGCCAGTAGTACCCGGACTAGTTCCACCGGGGAGCTGTTTTTT. The full variable domain, rest sourced from reference TRBV19 and TRBJ2-2, is DGGITQSPKYLFRKEGQNVTLSCEQNLNHDAMYWYRQDPGQGLRLIYYSQIVNDFQKGDIAEGYSVSREKKESFPLTVTSAQKNPTAFYLCASSTRTSSTGELFFGEGSRLTVL.

This clonotype was observed a handful of times. This chain joins TRBV11-3 and TRBJ2-1; no clear D gene. The V end was cut by 4 bases, the J end by 7 bases, with 8 bases between. This CDR3 is built from 12 residues. CDR1 SGHNT and CDR2 YENEEA come from the germline V gene. CDR3 loop: CASSSGMNEQFF. DNA of the CDR3: TGTGCCAGCAGCTCGGGTATGAATGAGCAGTTCTTC.

J is TRBJ2-2 and V is TRBV3-1; the match to TRBD1 covers 7 bases. The V gene's germline CDR1 is LGHDT and CDR2 YNNKEL (reference sequence). V lost 6 bases and J lost 2; bases outside the gene matches: 6. This CDR3 contains 15 residues. As DNA, the CDR3 is TGTGCCAGCAGGTTCCGACAGGGAAACACCGGGGAGCTGTTTTTT. Translating gives CASRFRQGNTGELFF.

This sequence joins TRBV29-1 and TRBJ2-7, with TRBD2 as a possible D gene (6 bases). The CDR3 totals 16 residues. Trimming stripped 6 bases from V and 7 bases from J, with 28 bases between. CDR1 is SQVTM, CDR2 ANQGSEA, per germline. The CDR3: CSVASMGGDSAGEQYF. In DNA, the CDR3 is TGCAGCGTCGCATCCATGGGGGGTGACTCCGCTGGAGAGCAGTACTTC.

This rearrangement joins TRBV5-1 to TRBJ1-1; 8 nucleotides agree with TRBD1. J lost 7 bases, V lost 6 bases, and 11 bases had no gene match. Per germline, CDR1 SGHRS and CDR2 YFSETQ. The CDR3 sequence is 14 residues long. In DNA, the CDR3 is TGCGCCAGCACCCGGGACAGGTCTAGCGGTGAAGCTTTCTTT. It yields the protein CASTRDRSSGEAFF.

This clonotype has more than one count but fewer than ten. The rearrangement links TRBV5-1 to TRBJ2-4; D is unclear. V was pared by 5 bases and J by 0 bases, with 18 bases between. The V gene's germline CDR1 is SGHRS and CDR2 YFSETQ. This CDR3 spans 17 amino acids. CDR3 nucleotide sequence: TGCGCCAGCAGTTCGGCGCCTACCTTACTAGCCAAAAACATTCAGTACTTC. Its translation: CASSSAPTLLAKNIQYF. Full variable domain (remainder filled in from reference TRBV5-1 and TRBJ2-4): KAGVTQTPRYLIKTRGQQVTLSCSPISGHRSVSWYQQTPGQGLQFLFEYFSETQRNKGNFPGRFSGRQFSNSRSEMNVSTLELGDSALYLCASSSAPTLLAKNIQYFGAGTRLSVL.

At least ten counts were recorded for this clonotype. The gene calls are TRBV14 and TRBJ2-1; D unclear. Trimming shortened V by 9 bases and J by 0 bases, and 9 bases separated the two germline ends. Germline CDR1 and CDR2: SGHDN and FVKESK. The CDR3 length is 13 residues. The CDR3 reads CASALSSYNEQFF. The CDR3 DNA reads TGTGCCAGTGCCTTGAGCTCCTACAATGAGCAGTTCTTC.

This clonotype was picked up many times. The chain employs TRBV5-1 and TRBJ2-1; 9 bases fit TRBD2. This CDR3 region has 19 residues. With 3 bases clipped from V and 0 bases from J, the junction kept 13 bases outside the gene matches. Germline CDR1 SGHRS, CDR2 YFSETQ. The CDR3 loop is CASSSVPGLAPSSYNEQFF. DNA for the CDR3: TGCGCCAGCAGCTCGGTTCCGGGACTAGCCCCTAGCTCCTACAATGAGCAGTTCTTC.

This clonotype was seen at least ten times. The CDR3 sequence is CASSSGTPNSGNTIYF. CDR3 coding DNA: TGTGCCAGCAGTTCCGGGACACCGAATTCTGGAAACACCATATATTTT. This chain joins TRBV5-5 and TRBJ1-3; a possible D gene is TRBD1 (6 bases). In germline, CDR1 is SGHKS, CDR2 YYEKEE (reference sequence). V lost 5 bases and J 1 base, leaving 16 bases between the germline ends. The CDR3 runs 16 residues.

This clonotype was detected only once. Here the CDR3 reads CSVEGQEAYTGELFF. Written as DNA, the CDR3 is TGCAGCGTTGAGGGACAGGAGGCATACACCGGGGAGCTGTTTTTT. J is TRBJ2-2 and V is TRBV29-1; 8 bases align to TRBD1. Trimming at V came to 3 bases and at J to 3 bases, leaving 6 bases not matched to a gene. The CDR3 consists of 15 residues. Germline CDR1 reads SQVTM; CDR2 reads ANQGSEA.

This clonotype was found many times. V and J are TRBV6-1 and TRBJ2-7; 8 bases align to TRBD2. Germline CDR1 and CDR2: MNHNS and SASEGT. The length of the CDR3 is 17 residues. With 10 bases clipped from V and 3 bases from J, the junction kept 20 bases outside the gene matches. The CDR3 DNA follows: TGTGCCACCGACCCCCCCCGGGGGGGATTACTGAACTACGAGCAGTACTTC. Protein sequence: CATDPPRGGLLNYEQYF.

Written as DNA, the CDR3 is TGTGCCAGCTCACCTAGGCAGTTCGGAGATACGCAGTATTTT. Its translation: CASSPRQFGDTQYF. The chain joins TRBV18 to TRBJ2-3; D ambiguous. V lost 3 bases and J 5 bases, leaving 12 bases between the germline ends. CDR1 KGHSH and CDR2 LQKENI come from the germline V gene. The CDR3 is 14 residues long.

With respect to this clonotype: Possible read error: a much larger clone is one base away. Given the absence of the conserved phenylalanine or tryptophan at the CDR3 end, a read error is likely. This rearrangement joins TRBV3-1 to TRBJ1-1, with D uncertain. Per germline, CDR1 LGHDT and CDR2 YNNKEL (reference sequence). The CDR3 is 12 amino acids. The germline V and J ends were trimmed by 2 bases and 5 bases, with 6 bases remaining between them. The CDR3 nucleotides are TGTGCCAGCAGCCAACGAAGTACTGAAGCTTTCCTT. It is translated as CASSQRSTEAFL.

CDR3 amino acids: CASSDDGRPYEQYF. The DNA for the CDR3 is TGTGCCAGCAGCGATGATGGGCGGCCCTACGAGCAGTACTTC. The chain has TRBV7-9 and TRBJ2-7; D is undetermined. Germline V gives CDR1 SEHNR, CDR2 FQNEAQ (reference sequence). The V end lost 5 bases, the J end lost 2 bases, and 13 bases lay between the germline ends. The CDR3 totals 14 residues.

Ten or more counts support this clonotype. The chain is built from TRBV10-2 and TRBJ2-1; TRBD2 matches 11 bases. The V and J ends lost 0 bases and 10 bases, in that order; junction bases with no gene match: 8. CDR1 is WSHSY, CDR2 SAAADI, per germline. CDR3 length equals 16 residues. Here the CDR3 DNA reads TGCGCCAGCAGTGAGTCGATTCTAGCGGGAGGTGGGGAGCAGTTCTTC. This encodes CASSESILAGGGEQFF.

This clonotype has a count of ten or more. The rearrangement links TRBV29-1 to TRBJ2-3; 8 bases are shared with TRBD1. CDR1 is SQVTM, CDR2 ANQGSEA, per germline. This CDR3 has 13 amino acids. After removal of 4 bases from V and 4 bases from J, the junction contained 4 bases not matched to a gene. CDR3 sequence (DNA): TGCAGCGTTGTGGCAGGGGGCCCAGATACGCAGTATTTT. Translated, it gives CSVVAGGPDTQYF.

The rearrangement uses TRBV11-2 and TRBJ1-4; 7 bases are shared with TRBD1. The CDR3 is 17 amino acids. J lost 8 bases, V lost 5 bases, and 17 bases had no gene match. Germline loops: CDR1 SGHAT, CDR2 FQNNGV. Here the CDR3 DNA reads TGTGCCAGCAGCCTGGGGATTCCCAGGGGGGGAAAAGAAAAACTGTTTTTT. This codes for CASSLGIPRGGKEKLFF. Variable domain in full (rest from reference TRBV11-2 and TRBJ1-4): EAGVAQSPRYKIIEKRQSVAFWCNPISGHATLYWYQQILGQGPKLLIQFQNNGVVDDSQLPKDRFSAERLKGVDSTLKIQPAKLEDSAVYLCASSLGIPRGGKEKLFFGSGTQLSVL.

The rearrangement uses TRBV28 and TRBJ2-6, with D unclear. The germline V and J ends were trimmed by 6 bases and 1 base, with 13 bases remaining between them. The CDR3 sequence is 16 residues long. Germline CDR1 MDHEN, CDR2 SYDVKM. CDR3 coding DNA: TGTGCCAGCAGCCTATTGAGGAAATCTGGGGCCAACGTCCTGACTTTC. This sequence encodes CASSLLRKSGANVLTF.

The gene calls are TRBV18 and TRBJ2-1, with TRBD2 matching 13 bases. V gave up 6 bases and J gave up 6 bases; unmatched junction bases: 8. In germline, CDR1 is KGHSH, CDR2 LQKENI. This CDR3 contains 16 residues. Here the CDR3 reads CASSLRTSGSRNEQFF. The DNA of the CDR3 is TGTGCCAGCTCCTTAAGGACTAGCGGGAGTCGCAATGAGCAGTTCTTC.

In its sample, this clonotype was seen many times. The chain uses TRBV20-1 and TRBJ2-1, with a tentative D call TRBD2 (5 bases). Trimming removed 5 bases at V and 0 bases at J, with 17 bases between. Germline CDR1 is DFQATT and CDR2 is SNEGSKA (reference sequence). This CDR3 region has 16 residues. The CDR3 region is CSAASSSRSSYNEQFF. DNA of the CDR3: TGCAGTGCTGCATCTAGCTCCCGGAGCTCCTACAATGAGCAGTTCTTC.

The rearrangement uses TRBV6-2 or TRBV6-3 and TRBJ2-3; no definite D call. Germline CDR1 is MNHEY and CDR2 is SVGEGT. The CDR3 has 14 residues. V was shortened by 6 bases and J by 4 bases, with 14 bases between the two germline ends. Here the CDR3 DNA reads TGTGCCAGCAGCACGCCGGCAGGCGCAGATACGCAGTATTTT. This sequence encodes CASSTPAGADTQYF.

This clonotype occurred a few times. CDR3 residues: CSVGDGWEQFF. DNA of the CDR3: TGCAGCGTTGGGGACGGATGGGAGCAGTTCTTC. The chain links TRBV29-1 to TRBJ2-1; D possibly uses TRBD1 or TRBD2 (5 bases each). The germline V and J ends were trimmed by 4 bases and 10 bases, with 11 bases remaining between them. The CDR3 runs to 11 residues. Germline V gives CDR1 SQVTM, CDR2 ANQGSEA.

This clonotype was observed at least ten times. This chain uses TRBV7-9 with TRBJ2-2; D is ambiguous. V lost 4 bases and J 3 bases, leaving 9 bases between the germline ends. Germline loops: CDR1 SEHNR, CDR2 FQNEAQ (reference sequence). The CDR3 has 14 residues. The CDR3 loop reads CASSWATDTGELFF. In nucleotides, the CDR3 is TGTGCCAGCAGCTGGGCCACGGACACCGGGGAGCTGTTTTTT.

This clonotype was recorded many times. The CDR3 region has the DNA TGTGCCAGCAGTCCCGGGACTAGCGGGTGGAGAGATACGCAGTATTTT. This encodes CASSPGTSGWRDTQYF. This chain connects TRBV6-2 or TRBV6-3 to TRBJ2-3; 12 bases are shared with TRBD2. The V and J ends lost 5 bases and 5 bases, in that order; junction bases with no gene match: 8. The CDR3 contains 16 residues. Per germline, CDR1 MNHEY and CDR2 SVGEGT.

The chain recombines TRBV4-1 with TRBJ2-5, with 13 bases matching TRBD2. The CDR3 length is 17 residues. Germline CDR1 is MGHRA and CDR2 is YSYEKL. V shed 5 bases and J 5 bases; nucleotides not matched to a gene: 11. This CDR3 is CASSDRTSGRVGETQYF. CDR3 sequence (DNA): TGCGCCAGCAGCGATAGGACTAGCGGGAGAGTTGGTGAGACCCAGTACTTC.

On this clonotype: A much larger clonotype is one base distant, so this may be a read error. The V and J genes are TRBV7-2 and TRBJ2-7; a possible D gene is TRBD2 (7 bases). The CDR3 has 15 amino acids. The germline gives CDR1 SGHTA, CDR2 FQGNSA. CDR3 coding DNA: TGTGTCAGCAGCGTACAGGCGGGGGCGGCCTACGAGCAGTACTTC. It translates to CVSSVQAGAAYEQYF.

CDR3 bases: TGCAGCGCTGGGGAACTAGGGGCAAAGTTCTTC. Amino acid sequence: CSAGELGAKFF. The rearrangement uses TRBV29-1 and TRBJ2-1; D is tentatively TRBD1 or TRBD2 (5 bases each). Germline assignment: CDR1 SQVTM and CDR2 ANQGSEA. The CDR3 spans 11 residues. With 7 bases removed from V and 14 bases from J, the gap between germline ends came to 18 bases.